This note documents a single TCR beta chain sequence. In the study's own analysis: Amplification with reference gene primers provided the estimates of nucleated cell counts. Sequenced by immunoSEQ multiplex PCR; TCRdb stores in-frame clones only, minus some. Clone size and the V and J calls come from that table; the DNA yielded D and trimming. Of 120,000 to 150,000 clones listed, about nine tenths are singletons. This record belongs to a study of blood T cell repertoires in COVID-19. Study information: Collection of acute and convalescent COVID-19 samples took place in the United States, Italy and Spain. T cells, B-cell-depleted T cells, or PBMCs supplied cDNA or gDNA.

Per the germline V gene, CDR1 is SGHNT and CDR2 is YYREEE (reference sequence). This CDR3 is 14 amino acids long. Trimming removed 0 bases at V and 2 bases at J, with 9 bases between. The rearrangement joins TRBV5-4 to TRBJ2-7; D unclear. The sequenced material came from peripheral blood. The receptor's source is a man older than 75 with acute or convalescent COVID-19. The CDR3 DNA is TGTGCCAGCAGCTTGGACCAACTTCCCTACGAGCAGTACTTC. It is translated as CASSLDQLPYEQYF.